Here is one T cell receptor beta chain with its context. This sample is part of a study of blood T cell repertoires in COVID-19. Overall study: The samples span acute and convalescent COVID-19 from the United States, Italy and Spain.

Germline V CDR1 and CDR2: SGHTA, FQGNSA. V trimming: 3 bases; J trimming: 0 bases; junction bases outside the gene matches: 3. The CDR3 length is 15 residues. Data came from immunoSEQ multiplex PCR; TCRdb stores just in-frame clones and leaves some out. Altogether approximately 300,000 clones are present, over 75% being singletons, with the ten largest covering about 7%. This TCR was sampled from a woman in her twenties or thirties with COVID-19, enrolled during active disease. V gene TRBV7-2 combines with J gene TRBJ2-3; TRBD2 aligns across 7 bases. Sequenced sample: peripheral blood. CDR3 coding DNA: TGTGCCAGCAGCTTGGGACTAACTAGCACAGATACGCAGTATTTT. This encodes CASSLGLTSTDTQYF.